The 6 T cell receptor beta chains reported below all come from one sample, sequenced in a study of cytomegalovirus exposure and HLA in healthy donors. With 60 Vbeta and 13 Jbeta primers, the PCR was carried out. Only in-frame clones appear in the TCRdb table, and some are missing; sequencing was by immunoSEQ multiplex PCR. The sample has about 270,000 clones; roughly two thirds are singletons. The sample consisted of PBMCs. The receptors were sampled from a female donor in good health and CMV-seronegative.

This clone was observed a few times. This sequence joins TRBV9 and TRBJ1-4; 8 bases agree with TRBD1. V was pared by 3 bases and J by 7 bases, with 8 bases of the junction left unmatched. The CDR3 consists of 15 residues. The germline gives CDR1 SGDLS, CDR2 YYNGEE. CDR3 in DNA: TGTGCCAGCAGCGGAAGACAGGGGCCGCGTGAAAAACTGTTTTTT. Its translation: CASSGRQGPREKLFF.

The chain carries TRBV10-2 and TRBJ2-7; 10 positions match TRBD2. The J segment lost 1 base and the V segment lost 3 bases, leaving 3 bases of the junction unmatched. CDR3 length: 15 amino acids. Germline V gives CDR1 WSHSY, CDR2 SAAADI. CDR3: CASSELAGTSYEQYF. As DNA, the CDR3 is TGCGCCAGCAGTGAACTAGCGGGAACATCCTACGAGCAGTACTTC.

This clone has just one count. The chain couples TRBV5-6 to TRBJ2-2, with 10 bases aligning to TRBD2. The CDR3 has 15 amino acids. The V gene end was trimmed by 5 bases and the J gene end by 4 bases; junction bases not matched to a gene: 5. In germline, CDR1 is SGHDT, CDR2 YYEEEE. As DNA, the CDR3 is TGTGCCAGCAGACCAACTAGCGGGGCCACCGGGGAGCTGTTTTTT. Its translation is CASRPTSGATGELFF.

This clone was seen only a few times. This chain links TRBV5-1 with TRBJ2-5, with 11 bases that match TRBD2. The CDR3 sequence is 16 residues long. CDR1 is SGHRS and CDR2 is YFSETQ in the germline V gene. After removal of 3 bases from V and 0 bases from J, the junction contained 4 bases not matched to a gene. The CDR3 reads CASSSLAGVDQETQYF. The CDR3 DNA sequence: TGCGCCAGCAGCTCACTAGCGGGAGTAGACCAAGAGACCCAGTACTTC.

J is TRBJ2-1 and V is TRBV6-1; 8 bases map to TRBD2. CDR3 length: 15 residues. V trimming: 4 bases; J trimming: 10 bases; junction bases outside the gene matches: 12. The germline gives CDR1 MNHNS, CDR2 SASEGT. CDR3 sequence: CASSGSGTRNGEQFF. The CDR3 DNA reads TGTGCCAGCAGTGGTAGCGGGACCAGGAATGGAGAGCAGTTCTTC.

In this sample, this clone turned up a few times. V and J are TRBV2 and TRBJ1-1; D call uncertain. Trimming pared 8 bases from V and 7 bases from J, leaving 14 bases between. This CDR3 is built from 12 residues. Germline-derived CDR1 and CDR2 are SNHLY and FYNNEI. The CDR3 DNA follows: TGTGCCAGCGTACGAGGTGGCGGTGAAGCTTTCTTT. Protein: CASVRGGGEAFF.